Shown below are 18 T cell receptor beta chains from a single sample sequenced in a study of cytotoxic CD8 clonotypes in ibrutinib-treated CLL (dated by TCRdb to 2020 to 2022). Explained via the paper, the time point label denotes: approximately eleven months on ibrutinib. Library preparation was by the immunoSEQ multiplex PCR assay. Entries here come from immuneACCESS through TCRdb and include only in-frame sequences with V and J called. Some clones fail to appear in such tables; in the studies checked, an unresolved V gene covers under half of the shortfall, and the cause of the remainder is unknown. The sample yields about 130,000 clones; 79% were counted once. More than 10% of the sample goes to the ten largest clones. This specimen consisted of PBMCs, obtained after 12 months of ibrutinib treatment. The receptors here all came from a human donor with chronic lymphocytic leukemia.

V is TRBV4-2 and J is TRBJ2-3; TRBD2 aligns across 13 bases. The CDR3 is 17 amino acids. Germline-derived CDR1 and CDR2 are LGHNA and YNFKEQ. The junction had 8 bases not matched to a gene; V was cut back by 3 bases and J by 5 bases. The CDR3 DNA reads TGTGCCAGCAGCCATGGGACTAGCGGGACCACACGAGATACGCAGTATTTT. It codes for CASSHGTSGTTRDTQYF.

J is TRBJ2-1 and V is TRBV28; TRBD2 agrees at 11 bases. Germline V CDR1 and CDR2: MDHEN, SYDVKM. The J segment lost 3 bases and the V segment lost 5 bases, leaving 3 bases of the junction unmatched. CDR3 length equals 15 residues. CDR3 sequence (DNA): TGTGCCAGCAGTCATCTAGCGGGAGGCTACAATGAGCAGTTCTTC. Amino acids: CASSHLAGGYNEQFF. The full variable domain, rest sourced from reference TRBV28 and TRBJ2-1, is DVKVTQSSRYLVKRTGEKVFLECVQDMDHENMFWYRQDPGLGLRLIYFSYDVKMKEKGDIPEGYSVSREKKERFSLILESASTNQTSMYLCASSHLAGGYNEQFFGPGTRLTVL.

V is TRBV4-2 and J is TRBJ2-1; 12 nucleotides agree with TRBD2. The length of the CDR3 is 16 residues. The junction had 3 bases not matched to a gene; V was cut back by 3 bases and J by 3 bases. Per the germline V gene, CDR1 is LGHNA and CDR2 is YNFKEQ. CDR3 loop: CASSQSTSGSYNEQFF. Here the CDR3 DNA reads TGTGCCAGCAGCCAGTCGACTAGCGGGAGCTACAATGAGCAGTTCTTC.

This clone was found a few times. This chain uses TRBV5-4 with TRBJ2-1, with D hard to call. This CDR3 has 13 amino acids. Trimming took off 4 bases at V and 7 bases at J, with 12 bases between the two ends. Germline CDR1 SGHNT, CDR2 YYREEE (reference sequence). The CDR3 sequence is CASSPELVNEQFF. As DNA, the CDR3 is TGTGCCAGCAGCCCGGAGCTCGTAAATGAGCAGTTCTTC.

This sequence joins TRBV4-1 and TRBJ2-5, with D hard to call. Germline-derived CDR1 and CDR2 are MGHRA and YSYEKL. The CDR3 length is 11 residues. Between the trimmed V and J ends, which lost 3 bases and 11 bases, there was a span of 10 bases. CDR3 DNA: TGCGCCAGCAGCCAGGGTGAAGAGCAGTACTTC. It translates to CASSQGEEQYF.

The chain recombines TRBV28 with TRBJ2-3; D may match TRBD1 or TRBD2 (5 bases each). Germline lookup yields CDR1 MDHEN and CDR2 SYDVKM. Trimming took 2 bases from V and 2 from J, leaving 17 bases between them. CDR3 length: 17 amino acids. This CDR3 is CASSLGGRRLFTDTQYF. The CDR3 bases are TGTGCCAGCAGTTTAGGGGGAAGAAGACTATTCACAGATACGCAGTATTTT.

This clone showed up just once. The chain combines TRBV19 with TRBJ2-7; D perhaps matches TRBD1 (6 bases). The CDR3 runs to 14 residues. Germline loops: CDR1 LNHDA, CDR2 SQIVND (reference sequence). The V end lost 1 base, the J end lost 3 bases, and 10 bases lay between the germline ends. The CDR3 region has the DNA TGTGCCAGTAGTATAGTGGGGGCACACTACGAGCAGTACTTC. Its translation is CASSIVGAHYEQYF.

V usage is TRBV27 and J usage is TRBJ1-2; D may be TRBD1 (5 bases). This CDR3 is 14 amino acids long. V lost 6 bases and J lost 3, with 14 bases in between. The V gene's germline CDR1 is MNHEY and CDR2 SMNVEV (reference sequence). The CDR3 here is CASREGIGDYGYTF. CDR3 bases: TGTGCCAGCAGGGAGGGGATAGGGGACTATGGCTACACCTTC.

V is TRBV7-8 and J is TRBJ2-1; 10 positions match TRBD2. With 5 bases clipped from V and 4 bases from J, the junction kept 8 bases outside the gene matches. Germline V CDR1 and CDR2: SGHVS, FQNEAQ. The CDR3 consists of 16 residues. The CDR3 region is CASSLLAGVSYNEQFF. In DNA form, the CDR3 reads TGTGCCAGCAGCCTCCTAGCGGGAGTGAGTTACAATGAGCAGTTCTTC. Variable domain in full (rest from reference TRBV7-8 and TRBJ2-1): GAGVSQSPRYKVAKRGQDVALRCDPISGHVSLFWYQQALGQGPEFLTYFQNEAQLDKSGLPSDRFFAERPEGSVSTLKIQRTQQEDSAVYLCASSLLAGVSYNEQFFGPGTRLTVL.

CDR3 region: CASSQERTSSGELFF. The CDR3 DNA is TGCGCCAGCAGCCAAGAAAGGACCAGCTCCGGGGAGCTGTTTTTT. The chain employs TRBV4-3 and TRBJ2-2; D not resolved. Trimming took off 0 bases at V and 6 bases at J, with 11 bases between the two ends. The V gene's germline CDR1 is LGHNA and CDR2 YSLEER. The CDR3 covers 15 residues.

This clone was picked up one time. The chain recombines TRBV29-1 with TRBJ2-7, with D possibly being TRBD1 or TRBD2 (5 bases each). Germline values: CDR1 SQVTM, CDR2 ANQGSEA. The V gene lost 7 bases and the J gene lost 7 bases, with 20 bases spanning the gap. This CDR3 region has 13 residues. The CDR3 DNA is TGCAGCGCCCTAGGCAGGGAGAATGGGGAGCAGTACTTC. Residues: CSALGRENGEQYF.

J is TRBJ2-3 and V is TRBV5-1; either TRBD1 or TRBD2 may fit D (5 bases each). V was clipped by 0 bases and J by 0 bases, with 8 bases between them. The CDR3 totals 15 residues. Germline values: CDR1 SGHRS, CDR2 YFSETQ. CDR3 coding DNA: TGCGCCAGCAGCTTGGAGGGACGCAGCACAGATACGCAGTATTTT. The encoded protein is CASSLEGRSTDTQYF.

V usage is TRBV11-2 and J usage is TRBJ2-2, with D unresolved. Per germline, CDR1 SGHAT and CDR2 FQNNGV. V lost 5 bases, J lost 0 bases, and 16 bases lay in between. The CDR3 runs 17 residues. This CDR3 is CASSETWQDANTGELFF. The CDR3 bases are TGTGCCAGCAGCGAAACCTGGCAGGACGCGAACACCGGGGAGCTGTTTTTT.

The CDR3 protein is CASSLATSGEPSRNEQFF. The CDR3 nucleotides are TGTGCCAGCAGCTTAGCGACTAGCGGAGAACCCTCTCGCAATGAGCAGTTCTTC. This rearrangement joins TRBV11-3 to TRBJ2-1, with TRBD2 matching 9 bases. Trimming took 1 base from V and 6 from J; bases not matched to a gene: 13. CDR3 size: 18 residues. The V gene's germline CDR1 is SGHNT and CDR2 YENEEA.

The sample holds one count of this clone. The gene calls are TRBV7-9 and TRBJ2-7; TRBD2 might be the D (6 bases). Between the trimmed V and J ends, which lost 1 base and 3 bases, there was a span of 16 bases. CDR1 and CDR2 (germline): SEHNR, FQNEAQ (reference sequence). The CDR3 consists of 16 residues. CDR3 loop: CASSLGGTPGRYEQYF. The CDR3 nucleotides read TGTGCCAGCAGCTTAGGCGGGACCCCAGGTCGCTACGAGCAGTACTTC.

This chain links TRBV9 with TRBJ1-2; D gene uncertain. Germline CDR1 SGDLS, CDR2 YYNGEE. The CDR3 has 13 amino acids. The ends were cut back, 0 bases at V and 8 bases at J, with 11 bases in the middle. CDR3 nucleotides: TGTGCCAGCAGCGTAGCTACGGAATCGGGCTACACCTTC. Translating it yields CASSVATESGYTF.

The chain couples TRBV5-1 to TRBJ2-1, with TRBD2 matching 8 bases. After removal of 0 bases from V and 0 bases from J, the junction contained 2 bases not matched to a gene. This CDR3 comprises 16 residues. Germline V CDR1 and CDR2: SGHRS, YFSETQ. The CDR3 here is CASSLAGTSSYNEQFF. In DNA, the CDR3 is TGCGCCAGCAGCTTGGCCGGGACTAGCTCCTACAATGAGCAGTTCTTC.

The rearrangement uses TRBV6-5 and TRBJ2-7, with TRBD1 matching 9 bases. Germline CDR1 MNHEY, CDR2 SVGAGI. The V gene end was trimmed by 5 bases and the J gene end by 9 bases; junction bases not matched to a gene: 5. The CDR3 is made up of 12 amino acids. This chain's CDR3 is CASSRGQGGQYF. CDR3 nucleotide sequence: TGTGCCAGCAGTCGGGGACAGGGCGGGCAGTACTTC.